Below, 8 T cell receptor beta chains from the same sample are listed, as sequenced in a study of shared clonotypes between healthy human individuals. Naive CD8 cells lacked CD45RO, underwent positive selection for CCR7 and left out terminally differentiated effector memory CD45RA+ cells. Clones were read by immunoSEQ multiplex PCR, and TCRdb kept only the in-frame ones, dropping some. The sample has around 560,000 clones, approximately 95% seen once; the top ten hold 0.11%. Material for sequencing was naive CD8+ T cells sorted from blood. Source of these receptors: a woman younger than 45 in good health.

This chain connects TRBV28 to TRBJ1-5; unclear D gene. Per the germline V gene, CDR1 is MDHEN and CDR2 is SYDVKM. The CDR3 sequence is 15 residues long. The V end lost 7 bases, the J end lost 0 bases, and 13 bases lay between the germline ends. For the CDR3, the DNA is TGTGCCAGCATCAAAATTCGGGTTAGCAATCAGCCCCAGCATTTT. Translation gives CASIKIRVSNQPQHF.

This chain uses TRBV10-3 with TRBJ2-7; weak D call: TRBD1 (6 bases). CDR3 length equals 14 residues. The V end lost 7 bases, the J end lost 5 bases, and 18 bases lay between the germline ends. From germline, CDR1 is ENHRY and CDR2 SYGVKD. The CDR3 sequence: CAINPDSSDHEQYF. For the CDR3, the DNA is TGTGCCATCAACCCGGACAGTTCAGACCACGAGCAGTACTTC.

The chain is built from TRBV14 and TRBJ1-4; possible D gene TRBD1, 6 bases. The germline V gene has CDR1 SGHDN and CDR2 FVKESK. V lost 5 bases to trimming and J lost 5 bases, with 18 bases between them. The CDR3 sequence is 16 residues long. This chain's CDR3 is CASSNGETGKNEKLFF. CDR3 sequence (DNA): TGTGCCAGCAGCAATGGGGAAACAGGGAAAAATGAAAAACTGTTTTTT.

This clone has only one observation. The chain combines TRBV27 with TRBJ1-4; possibly TRBD1 for D (5 bases). Between the trimmed V and J ends, which lost 3 bases and 1 base, there was a span of 15 bases. CDR1 MNHEY and CDR2 SMNVEV come from the germline V gene (reference sequence). This CDR3 is 17 amino acids long. The CDR3 spells CASSFRGLDGTNEKLFF. The CDR3 DNA follows: TGTGCCAGCAGTTTTCGGGGGTTGGACGGAACTAATGAAAAACTGTTTTTT.

A word on this clone: The junction does not match germline at one end; this may be a read error. The V and J genes are TRBV29-1 and TRBJ1-2; 9 bases are a match to TRBD1. The length of the CDR3 is 11 residues. CDR1 and CDR2 (germline): SQVTM, ANQGSEA. Here the CDR3 DNA reads TGCAGCGGGACCGGACAGGGGCGGGCGCTTTTC. As protein: CSGTGQGRALF.

The chain uses TRBV5-1 and TRBJ2-7, with D perhaps given as TRBD1 or TRBD2 (6 bases each). The V end was cut by 4 bases, the J end by 4 bases, with 18 bases between. The germline V gene encodes CDR1 SGHRS and CDR2 YFSETQ. This CDR3 spans 15 amino acids. The CDR3 region is CASSRGTRTPYEQYF. CDR3 nucleotides: TGCGCCAGCAGCCGGGGGACACGAACTCCGTACGAGCAGTACTTC.

This clone was recorded only once. V is TRBV13 and J is TRBJ2-7; 9 bases are a match to TRBD1. CDR3 size: 15 residues. V shed 2 bases and J 4 bases; nucleotides not matched to a gene: 6. The germline CDR1 and CDR2 sequences are PRHDT and FYEKMQ (reference sequence). The CDR3 loop is CASSLWGQGQYEQYF. In DNA form, the CDR3 reads TGTGCCAGCAGCTTATGGGGACAGGGACAATACGAGCAGTACTTC.

The J gene is TRBJ1-4, the V gene TRBV5-6; the D is unclear. Per germline, CDR1 SGHDT and CDR2 YYEEEE. Trimming took 0 bases from V and 8 from J, leaving 14 bases between them. The CDR3 runs 15 residues. CDR3 sequence (DNA): TGTGCCAGCAGCTTGGCAGCGCCCCGGGCAGAAAAACTGTTTTTT. Translating gives CASSLAAPRAEKLFF.